What follows are 15 T cell receptor beta chains derived from one specimen sequenced in a study of blood T cell repertoires in COVID-19. Sequencing was performed with immunoSEQ multiplex PCR; in TCRdb, only in-frame clones are kept and a portion is missing. Of 150,000 to 200,000 clones in the sample, around 90% were seen once. Sequenced material: peripheral blood. Every receptor here comes from a man aged 40-49 years with active or convalescent COVID-19.

The rearrangement joins TRBV6-5 to TRBJ2-5, with no clear D. V was clipped by 7 bases and J by 0 bases, with 6 bases between them. Germline V gene sequence: CDR1 MNHEY, CDR2 SVGAGI. The CDR3 extends over 12 amino acids. The CDR3 loop is CASIANQETQYF. DNA of the CDR3: TGTGCCAGCATTGCGAACCAAGAGACCCAGTACTTC.

The chain combines TRBV19 with TRBJ1-5, with 8 bases matching TRBD1. Germline assignment: CDR1 LNHDA and CDR2 SQIVND (reference sequence). J lost 2 bases, V lost 7 bases, and 4 bases had no gene match. CDR3 size: 14 residues. CDR3 DNA: TGTGCCAGTATCCCAGGGGGCGGCAATCAGCCCCAGCATTTT. This gives the protein CASIPGGGNQPQHF.

This clone showed up just a few times. Other nucleotide sequences from this sample produce the same CDR3. This sequence joins TRBV28 and TRBJ1-2; D possibly corresponds to TRBD1 (5 bases). Germline V lookup: CDR1 MDHEN, CDR2 SYDVKM. V was pared by 2 bases and J by 7 bases, with 11 bases between. This CDR3 comprises 13 residues. The CDR3: CASSLGRVGGYTF. Here the CDR3 DNA reads TGTGCCAGCAGTTTAGGCAGGGTGGGTGGCTACACCTTC.

The chain recombines TRBV29-1 with TRBJ1-4; D is unclear. Germline V gene lookup returns CDR1 SQVTM and CDR2 ANQGSEA. CDR3 length equals 11 residues. Trimming removed 6 bases from V and 7 bases from J, with 9 bases in between. For the CDR3, the DNA is TGCAGCGTCGGTGAGGTTGAAAAACTGTTTTTT. Amino acids: CSVGEVEKLFF. Complete variable domain (other parts from reference TRBV29-1 and TRBJ1-4): SAVISQKPSRDICQRGTSLTIQCQVDSQVTMMFWYRQQPGQSLTLIATANQGSEATYESGFVIDKFPISRPNLTFSTLTVSNMSPEDSSIYLCSVGEVEKLFFGSGTQLSVL.

The rearrangement uses TRBV7-2 and TRBJ1-1; D call uncertain. Germline V gene sequence: CDR1 SGHTA, CDR2 FQGNSA. V lost 1 base to trimming and J lost 7 bases, with 7 bases between them. This CDR3 region has 12 residues. The CDR3 region has the DNA TGTGCCAGCAGCTTAGGCGGGGATGAAGCTTTCTTT. Protein product: CASSLGGDEAFF.

This clone was counted once. The V and J genes are TRBV15 and TRBJ1-2; TRBD1 is a possible D gene (5 bases). Trimming removed 4 bases at V and 2 bases at J, with 14 bases between. Germline values: CDR1 LNHNV, CDR2 YYDKDF (reference sequence). This CDR3 contains 15 residues. Here the CDR3 DNA reads TGTGCCACCAGCAAAGGGGTAGCCCTAAACTATGGCTACACCTTC. Translation: CATSKGVALNYGYTF.

This rearrangement joins TRBV3-1 (or the pseudogene TRBV3-2) to TRBJ1-3, with 10 positions matching TRBD1. V lost 4 bases to trimming and J lost 0 bases; unmatched junction nucleotides: 15. The CDR3 has 20 residues. Germline CDR1 reads LGHDT; CDR2 reads YNNKEL (reference sequence). The CDR3 DNA is TGTGCCAGCAGCCGGCTTCCGACAGGGGGCTTGGGAAGCTCTGGAAACACCATATATTTT. Its protein is CASSRLPTGGLGSSGNTIYF.

This rearrangement joins TRBV30 to TRBJ2-3, with 9 bases matching TRBD2. CDR1 is GTSNPN and CDR2 is SVGIG in the germline V gene (reference sequence). With V trimmed by 3 bases and J by 8 bases, 9 bases remained unmatched. This CDR3 has 14 amino acids. The CDR3: CAWRAAGGPGTQYF. CDR3 bases: TGTGCCTGGAGGGCGGCGGGGGGGCCAGGTACGCAGTATTTT.

This chain joins TRBV7-9 and TRBJ1-2, with a weak D call TRBD1 (6 bases). Trimming took 1 base from V and 4 from J, leaving 7 bases between them. The CDR3 is 13 amino acids. The V gene's germline CDR1 is SEHNR and CDR2 FQNEAQ (reference sequence). The CDR3 DNA reads TGTGCCAGCAGCTTAGTACAGGGCTATGGCTACACCTTC. Translating gives CASSLVQGYGYTF.

The chain uses TRBV12-5 and TRBJ1-1; D is unclear. Trimming took 4 bases from V and 0 from J, leaving 6 bases between them. This CDR3 contains 13 residues. Germline V gives CDR1 LGHNT, CDR2 FRNRAP. This CDR3 is CASGSGLNTEAFF. The CDR3 region has the DNA TGTGCTAGTGGTTCCGGTTTGAACACTGAAGCTTTCTTT.

The chain has TRBV28 and TRBJ1-1; D call uncertain. There are 13 residues in the CDR3. The germline gives CDR1 MDHEN, CDR2 SYDVKM. The germline V and J ends were trimmed by 3 bases and 4 bases, with 9 bases remaining between them. CDR3 sequence: CASSFEKPTEAFF. In DNA form, the CDR3 reads TGTGCCAGCAGTTTCGAGAAACCCACTGAAGCTTTCTTT.

The J gene is TRBJ1-1, the V gene TRBV5-4, with D uncertain. V was trimmed by 0 bases and J by 1 base, leaving 10 bases between them. Germline V gene data show CDR1 as SGHNT and CDR2 as YYREEE (reference sequence). This CDR3 contains 15 residues. The CDR3 here is CASSLAGTGNTEAFF. The CDR3 region has the DNA TGTGCCAGCAGCTTGGCCGGAACGGGGAACACTGAAGCTTTCTTT.

The chain uses TRBV4-3 and TRBJ1-6; a weak D match, TRBD1 (5 bases). V lost 1 base and J lost 10, with 8 bases in between. The germline V gene encodes CDR1 LGHNA and CDR2 YSLEER. CDR3 length: 13 amino acids. The chain's CDR3 is CASSQARTSPLHF. As DNA, the CDR3 is TGCGCCAGCAGCCAAGCTCGGACATCACCCCTCCACTTT.

The chain links TRBV20-1 to TRBJ1-2; a possible D gene is TRBD1 (6 bases). This CDR3 region has 16 residues. With 3 bases removed from V and 6 bases from J, the gap between germline ends came to 23 bases. CDR1 DFQATT and CDR2 SNEGSKA come from the germline V gene (reference sequence). CDR3 in amino acids: CSASPRDRPLPDGYTF. The CDR3 DNA reads TGCAGTGCTAGTCCCCGCGACAGGCCCCTGCCTGATGGCTACACCTTC.

The rearrangement links TRBV6-6 to TRBJ2-5, with 7 nucleotides matching TRBD2. CDR3 length: 16 amino acids. Germline CDR1 reads MNHNY; CDR2 reads SVGAGI (reference sequence). The V and J ends lost 1 base and 3 bases, in that order; junction bases with no gene match: 8. The CDR3 sequence: CASSYWLADQEETQYF. The DNA for the CDR3 is TGTGCCAGCAGTTACTGGCTAGCGGATCAAGAAGAGACCCAGTACTTC.